This T cell receptor (beta chain) was obtained from a study of shared clonotypes between healthy human individuals. TCRdb's copy holds only in-frame clones and misses some; the assay was immunoSEQ multiplex PCR. The repertoire includes around 1.1 million clones, approximately 80% of them detected once, and roughly 0.57% sits in the top ten. Comments on this clone: Its antigen remains unknown.

Naive CD45RA+ and memory CD45RA-negative subsets were split from CD4+ cells. Whole-study findings and limits: Non-shared clonotypes showed lower generation probabilities than clonotypes common to all four donors.

The receptor comes from a man aged 18 to 30 in good health. Some clones in this sample may be carry-over from other donors' samples. Sequencing input: memory CD4+ T cells from PBMCs. The subset denotes: CD45RA-negative fraction.

The CDR3 here is CASSDWARLTGTSYEQYF. In DNA form, the CDR3 reads TGTGCCAGCAGTGACTGGGCACGCCTCACCGGGACTTCCTACGAGCAGTACTTC. The chain uses TRBV2 and TRBJ2-7; tentative D call: TRBD2 (6 bases). There are 18 residues in the CDR3. V lost 3 bases to trimming and J lost 1 base, with 22 bases between them. Germline CDR1 reads SNHLY; CDR2 reads FYNNEI.